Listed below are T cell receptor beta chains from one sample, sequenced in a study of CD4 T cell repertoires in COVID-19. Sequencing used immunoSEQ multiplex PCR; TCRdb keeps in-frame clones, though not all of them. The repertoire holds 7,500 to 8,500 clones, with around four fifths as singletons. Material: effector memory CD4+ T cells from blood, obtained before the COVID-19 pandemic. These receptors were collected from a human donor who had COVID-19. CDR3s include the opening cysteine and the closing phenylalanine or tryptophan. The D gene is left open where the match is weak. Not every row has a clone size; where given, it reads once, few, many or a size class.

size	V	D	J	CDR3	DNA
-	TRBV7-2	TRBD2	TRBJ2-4	CASSLMGLAGNIQYF	TGTGCCAGCAGCTTAATGGGTCTAGCGGGAAACATTCAGTACTTC
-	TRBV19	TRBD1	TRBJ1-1	CASSGQGFEAFF	TGTGCCAGTAGTGGACAGGGATTTGAAGCTTTCTTT
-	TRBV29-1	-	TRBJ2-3	CSVAEGSGTDTQYF	TGCAGCGTTGCGGAAGGTAGCGGCACAGATACGCAGTATTTT
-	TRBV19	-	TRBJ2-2	CASNLQGFAGELFF	TGTGCCAGTAACCTACAGGGTTTTGCCGGGGAGCTGTTTTTT
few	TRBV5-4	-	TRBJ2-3	CASSVRREGTDTQYF	TGTGCCAGCAGCGTTAGGAGGGAAGGTACAGATACGCAGTATTTT
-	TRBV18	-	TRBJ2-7	CASSKEGRLDEQYF	TGTGCCAGCTCAAAAGAGGGCCGTTTGGACGAGCAGTACTTC
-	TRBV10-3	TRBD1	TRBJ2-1	CAISGSAGGDEQFF	TGTGCCATCAGTGGTTCGGCAGGGGGCGATGAGCAGTTCTTC
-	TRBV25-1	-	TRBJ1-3	CASSTGVGNTIYF	TGTGCCAGCAGCACCGGGGTAGGAAACACCATATATTTT
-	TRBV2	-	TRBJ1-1	CASSTGFNSGTEAFF	TGTGCCAGCAGTACGGGATTCAACAGCGGTACTGAAGCTTTCTTT
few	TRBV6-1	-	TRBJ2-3	CASSEGSGGQDTQYF	TGTGCCAGCAGTGAAGGAAGCGGGGGACAGGATACGCAGTATTTT
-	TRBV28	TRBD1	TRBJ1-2	CASSSGQDIYGYTF	TGTGCCAGCAGTTCGGGACAGGACATATATGGCTACACCTTC
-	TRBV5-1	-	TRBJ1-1	CASSLRQGNTEAFF	TGCGCCAGCAGCTTGAGGCAGGGGAACACTGAAGCTTTCTTT
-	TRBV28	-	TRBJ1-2	CASKRGNPNYGYTF	TGTGCCAGCAAAAGGGGAAATCCTAACTATGGCTACACCTTC
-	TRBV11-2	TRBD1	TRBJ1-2	CASSLGQGSGYTF	TGTGCCAGCAGCTTAGGACAGGGCAGCGGCTACACCTTC
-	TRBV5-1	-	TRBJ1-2	CASSQGTSHYGYTF	TGCGCCAGCAGCCAGGGGACCTCCCACTATGGCTACACCTTC
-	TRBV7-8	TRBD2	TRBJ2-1	CASSLMGYGGSMGEQFF	TGTGCCAGCAGCTTAATGGGGTACGGGGGGAGTATGGGTGAGCAGTTCTTC
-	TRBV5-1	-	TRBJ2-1	CASSEDTYNEQFF	TGCGCCAGCAGCGAGGACACTTACAATGAGCAGTTCTTC
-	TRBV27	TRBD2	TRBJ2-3	CASSLNTAGGSTDTQYF	TGTGCCAGCAGTTTAAATACAGCGGGGGGGAGCACAGATACGCAGTATTTT
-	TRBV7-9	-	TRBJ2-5	CASTAGETQYF	TGTGCCAGCACGGCAGGGGAGACCCAGTACTTC
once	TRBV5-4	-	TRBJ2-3	CASSLEVAGGTRYF	-
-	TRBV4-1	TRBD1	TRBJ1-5	CASSQEGTGKNQPQHF	TGCGCCAGCAGCCAAGAAGGGACAGGGAAAAATCAGCCCCAGCATTTT
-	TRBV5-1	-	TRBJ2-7	CASSPHGPGTGEQYF	TGCGCCAGCAGCCCCCACGGTCCAGGGACTGGCGAGCAGTACTTC
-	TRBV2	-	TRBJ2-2	CASSLPNTGELFF	TGTGCCAGCTCACTTCCGAACACCGGGGAGCTGTTTTTT
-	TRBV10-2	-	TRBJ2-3	CASKERETDTQYF	TGCGCCAGCAAGGAACGGGAGACTGATACGCAGTATTTT
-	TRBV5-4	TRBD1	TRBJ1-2	CASSLTGLGNYGYTF	TGTGCCAGCAGCCTGACAGGGTTGGGTAACTATGGCTACACCTTC
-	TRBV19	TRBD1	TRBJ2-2	CASSILGQPTGELFF	TGTGCCAGTAGTATCCTGGGACAGCCCACCGGGGAGCTGTTTTTT
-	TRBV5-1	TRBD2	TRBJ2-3	CASALAGVSTDTQYF	TGCGCCAGTGCCCTAGCGGGAGTTAGCACAGATACGCAGTATTTT
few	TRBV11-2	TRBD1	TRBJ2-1	CASSSPGTGVNEQFF	TGTGCCAGCAGCTCCCCCGGGACAGGGGTAAATGAGCAGTTCTTC
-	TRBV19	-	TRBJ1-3	CAVRQASGNTIYF	TGTGCCGTCAGACAGGCCTCTGGAAACACCATATATTTT
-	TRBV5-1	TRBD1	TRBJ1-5	CASSLEPRDRDYQPQHF	TGCGCCAGCAGCTTGGAACCCCGGGACAGGGATTATCAGCCCCAGCATTTT
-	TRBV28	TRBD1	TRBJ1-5	CASSRVTGANQPQHF	TGTGCCAGCAGCCGAGTAACAGGGGCCAATCAGCCCCAGCATTTT
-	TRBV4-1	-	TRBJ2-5	CASSLGSGDLETQYF	TGCGCCAGCAGCCTCGGGAGCGGAGACCTAGAGACCCAGTACTTC
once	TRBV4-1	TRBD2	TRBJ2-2	CASSQRASGTGGELFF	TGCGCCAGCAGCCAAAGGGCTAGCGGGACCGGAGGGGAGCTGTTTTTT
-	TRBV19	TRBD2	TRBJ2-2	CASSIGPGGSGELFF	TGTGCCAGTAGTATAGGCCCGGGGGGTTCCGGGGAGCTGTTTTTT
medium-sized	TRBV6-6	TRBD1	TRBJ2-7	CASTVTRTGASYEQYF	TGTGCCAGCACCGTAACCCGGACAGGGGCGTCCTACGAGCAGTACTTC
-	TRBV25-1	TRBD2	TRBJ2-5	CASTKTSGRKKETQYF	TGTGCCAGCACGAAAACTAGCGGGAGGAAAAAAGAGACCCAGTACTTC
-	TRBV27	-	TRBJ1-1	CASSSSGAGWMNTEAFF	TGTGCCAGCAGTTCATCAGGGGCCGGGTGGATGAACACTGAAGCTTTCTTT
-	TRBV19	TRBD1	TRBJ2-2	CASSIDRWETGVAGELFF	TGTGCCAGTAGTATAGATCGGTGGGAGACAGGGGTCGCCGGGGAGCTGTTTTTT
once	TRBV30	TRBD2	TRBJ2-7	CAWSPGGVVYEQYF	TGTGCCTGGAGCCCGGGGGGGGTCGTCTACGAGCAGTACTTC
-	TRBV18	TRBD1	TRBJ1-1	CASSPSQGARTEAFF	TGTGCCAGCTCACCATCACAGGGGGCGCGCACTGAAGCTTTCTTT
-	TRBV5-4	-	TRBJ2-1	CASRAQDQINEQFF	TGTGCCAGCAGAGCACAGGACCAGATCAATGAGCAGTTCTTC
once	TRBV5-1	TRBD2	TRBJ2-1	CASQTSGYNEQFF	TGCGCCAGTCAGACTAGCGGTTACAATGAGCAGTTCTTC
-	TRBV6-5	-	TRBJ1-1	CASNPGMETEAFF	TGTGCCAGCAACCCGGGGATGGAGACTGAAGCTTTCTTT
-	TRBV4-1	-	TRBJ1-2	CASSPGQTRSYGYTF	TGCGCCAGCAGCCCAGGACAGACCAGATCCTATGGCTACACCTTC
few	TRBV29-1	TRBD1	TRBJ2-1	CSVERTQGAEQFF	TGCAGCGTTGAGAGAACCCAGGGGGCCGAGCAGTTCTTC
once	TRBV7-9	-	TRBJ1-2	CASSLGDSQAAYGYTF	TGTGCCAGCAGCTTAGGAGACAGCCAGGCCGCCTATGGCTACACCTTC
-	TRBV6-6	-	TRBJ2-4	CASRHAPSATKNIQYF	TGTGCCAGCAGACACGCCCCCTCCGCAACCAAAAACATTCAGTACTTC
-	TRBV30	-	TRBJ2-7	CAWRREGGPQYF	TGTGCCTGGAGAAGAGAGGGCGGGCCACAGTACTTC
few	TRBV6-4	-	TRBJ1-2	CASTRESGTRGGYTF	TGTGCCAGCACTAGGGAATCGGGAACTCGGGGTGGCTACACCTTC
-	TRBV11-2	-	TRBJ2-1	CASSLGQGSYNEQFF	TGTGCCAGCAGCTTAGGGCAGGGCTCCTACAATGAGCAGTTCTTC
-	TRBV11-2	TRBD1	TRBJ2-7	CASSPSGQVSYEQYF	TGTGCCAGCAGCCCCTCGGGACAGGTCTCCTACGAGCAGTACTTC
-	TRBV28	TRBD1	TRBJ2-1	CATSGQGTNEQFF	TGTGCCACCTCAGGACAGGGGACAAATGAGCAGTTCTTC
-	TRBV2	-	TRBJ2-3	CASSGPGFSTDTQYF	TGTGCCAGCAGTGGCCCGGGATTTAGCACAGATACGCAGTATTTT
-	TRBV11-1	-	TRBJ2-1	CASSLNPFGLAKVNEQFF	TGTGCCAGCAGCTTAAATCCCTTTGGGCTAGCGAAAGTCAATGAGCAGTTCTTC
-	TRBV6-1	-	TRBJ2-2	CASSPRQLTGELFF	TGTGCCAGCAGCCCTCGACAGCTTACCGGGGAGCTGTTTTTT
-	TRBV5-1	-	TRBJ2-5	CASSFSSGTTQRGSGTQYF	TGCGCCAGCAGCTTTTCCTCAGGGACAACACAAAGGGGATCCGGAACCCAGTACTTC
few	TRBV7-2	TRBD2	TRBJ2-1	CASSLAGRGAYNEQFF	TGTGCCAGCAGCTTAGCGGGACGGGGGGCCTACAATGAGCAGTTCTTC
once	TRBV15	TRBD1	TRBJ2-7	CATGTGGFEQYF	TGTGCCACCGGGACAGGGGGCTTCGAGCAGTACTTC
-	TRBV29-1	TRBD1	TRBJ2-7	CSVTGTGHTYEQYF	TGCAGCGTGACCGGGACAGGGCATACCTACGAGCAGTACTTC
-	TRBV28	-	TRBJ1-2	CASYNRIYGYTF	TGTGCCAGCTACAACAGGATCTATGGCTACACCTTC